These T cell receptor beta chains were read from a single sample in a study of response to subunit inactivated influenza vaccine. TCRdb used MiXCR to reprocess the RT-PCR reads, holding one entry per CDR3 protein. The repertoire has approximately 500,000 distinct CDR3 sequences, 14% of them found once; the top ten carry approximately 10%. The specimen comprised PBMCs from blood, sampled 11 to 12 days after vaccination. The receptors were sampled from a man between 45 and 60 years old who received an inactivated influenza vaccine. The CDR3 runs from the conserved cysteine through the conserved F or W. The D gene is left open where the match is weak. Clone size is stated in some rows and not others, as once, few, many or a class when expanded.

CDR3 DNA: TGTGCCAGCACTGGGGACAACAATGAGCAGTTCTTC
CDR3 protein: CASTGDNNEQFF
D gene: NA
clone size: few
J gene: TRBJ2-1
V gene: TRBV2

CDR3 DNA: TGTGCCAGCAGCTTACCAGACAGGGATTATTCACCCCTCCACTTT
CDR3 protein: CASSLPDRDYSPLHF
D gene: TRBD1
clone size: many
J gene: TRBJ1-6
V gene: TRBV5-5

CDR3 DNA: TGTGCCAGCAGCCTACTTTTGGGGGACACCGGGGAGCTGTTTTTT
CDR3 protein: CASSLLLGDTGELFF
D gene: NA
clone size: NA
J gene: TRBJ2-2
V gene: TRBV6-1

CDR3 DNA: TGTGCCAGCAGTGGAACAGTTAACTATGGCTACACCTTC
CDR3 protein: CASSGTVNYGYTF
D gene: NA
clone size: NA
J gene: TRBJ1-2
V gene: TRBV2

CDR3 DNA: TGTGCCAGCAGTACCCCACTCACCCACAATGAGCAGTTCTTC
CDR3 protein: CASSTPLTHNEQFF
D gene: NA
clone size: many
J gene: TRBJ2-1
V gene: TRBV28

CDR3 DNA: TGCGCCAGCAGCTTAAACGAAGGGAGCACCGGGGAGCTGTTTTTT
CDR3 protein: CASSLNEGSTGELFF
D gene: NA
clone size: NA
J gene: TRBJ2-2
V gene: TRBV5-1

CDR3 DNA: TGTGCCAGCAGTTCAGACGCCGGGCCCCTCTGGTACGAGCAGTACTTC
CDR3 protein: CASSSDAGPLWYEQYF
D gene: NA
clone size: NA
J gene: TRBJ2-7
V gene: TRBV12-3/TRBV12-4

CDR3 DNA: TGTGCCAGCAGGAACGCCGGGGAGCTGTTTTTT
CDR3 protein: CASRNAGELFF
D gene: NA
clone size: NA
J gene: TRBJ2-2
V gene: TRBV3-1

CDR3 DNA: TGTGCCAGCAGGGGAGGGAACACCGGGGAGCTGTTTTTT
CDR3 protein: CASRGGNTGELFF
D gene: NA
clone size: many
J gene: TRBJ2-2
V gene: TRBV7-2

CDR3 DNA: TGTGCCAGCAGCTTAAGGAAGGGAAACACCATATATTTT
CDR3 protein: CASSLRKGNTIYF
D gene: NA
clone size: few
J gene: TRBJ1-3
V gene: TRBV7-9

CDR3 DNA: TGTGCCAGCACCCCCTCCCCGCTGGGGCCTAGGGATGAGCAGTTCTTC
CDR3 protein: CASTPSPLGPRDEQFF
D gene: NA
clone size: few
J gene: TRBJ2-1
V gene: TRBV12-3/TRBV12-4

CDR3 DNA: TGCGCCAGCAGACAATCAGGGCCCGGAAACACCATATATTTT
CDR3 protein: CASRQSGPGNTIYF
D gene: NA
clone size: NA
J gene: TRBJ1-3
V gene: TRBV5-1

CDR3 DNA: TGTGCCACCAGCAGGGGACTAGCGGGGTTGGATACGCAGTATTTT
CDR3 protein: CATSRGLAGLDTQYF
D gene: TRBD2
clone size: NA
J gene: TRBJ2-3
V gene: TRBV15

CDR3 DNA: TGTGCCACCAGTGGCCGATCAGAGGGAGAGACCCAGTACTTC
CDR3 protein: CATSGRSEGETQYF
D gene: NA
clone size: few
J gene: TRBJ2-5
V gene: TRBV24-1

CDR3 DNA: TGTGCCAGCAGCCCCCTTGCAGGGGCGCTTCTGTCAACTAATGAAAAACTGTTTTTT
CDR3 protein: CASSPLAGALLSTNEKLFF
D gene: NA
clone size: few
J gene: TRBJ1-4
V gene: TRBV27

CDR3 DNA: TGTGCCAGCAGCTTGGGACAGGGGCTTACGGCCCATTCACCCCTCCACTTT
CDR3 protein: CASSLGQGLTAHSPLHF
D gene: TRBD1
clone size: few
J gene: TRBJ1-6
V gene: TRBV5-6

CDR3 DNA: TGTGCCAGCAGAGGCCAAGCGGGCGGTCACCAAGAGACCCAGTACTTC
CDR3 protein: CASRGQAGGHQETQYF
D gene: NA
clone size: many
J gene: TRBJ2-5
V gene: TRBV12-3/TRBV12-4

CDR3 DNA: TGTGCCAGCAGCTTAACTTACAGGGGAGAAGGAGGCTACACCTTC
CDR3 protein: CASSLTYRGEGGYTF
D gene: TRBD1
clone size: few
J gene: TRBJ1-2
V gene: TRBV7-2

CDR3 DNA: TGTGCCAGCATTCTCCACGGGGAGCTGTTTTTT
CDR3 protein: CASILHGELFF
D gene: NA
clone size: few
J gene: TRBJ2-2
V gene: TRBV12-3/TRBV12-4

CDR3 DNA: TGCAGTGCTAGAGTGCCCTTAGTGAATTCACCCCTCCACTTT
CDR3 protein: CSARVPLVNSPLHF
D gene: NA
clone size: NA
J gene: TRBJ1-6
V gene: TRBV20-1

CDR3 DNA: TGTGCCAGCACGGACTTGCTGGCCGATACGCAGTATTTT
CDR3 protein: CASTDLLADTQYF
D gene: NA
clone size: NA
J gene: TRBJ2-3
V gene: TRBV6-2/TRBV6-3

CDR3 DNA: TGTGCCAGCTCACCGAGGCAGGCGGACACCGGGGAGCTGTTTTTT
CDR3 protein: CASSPRQADTGELFF
D gene: NA
clone size: few
J gene: TRBJ2-2
V gene: TRBV18

CDR3 DNA: TGTGCCAGCAGCCAAGCTGGCCGGGATTCACCCCTCCACTTT
CDR3 protein: CASSQAGRDSPLHF
D gene: NA
clone size: NA
J gene: TRBJ1-6
V gene: TRBV3-1

CDR3 DNA: TGTGCCACCAGTGATTCGATTAGCGGGAGCTCCTACAATGAGCAGTTCTTC
CDR3 protein: CATSDSISGSSYNEQFF
D gene: TRBD2
clone size: NA
J gene: TRBJ2-1
V gene: TRBV24-1

CDR3 DNA: TGTGCCAGCAGCCCGGACAGGGCGGGGGGCTACACCTTC
CDR3 protein: CASSPDRAGGYTF
D gene: TRBD1
clone size: few
J gene: TRBJ1-2
V gene: TRBV11-2

CDR3 DNA: TGTGCCAGCAGGACTAGCGGGAGAACGCAGTATTTT
CDR3 protein: CASRTSGRTQYF
D gene: TRBD2
clone size: NA
J gene: TRBJ2-3
V gene: TRBV12-3/TRBV12-4

CDR3 DNA: TGTGCCAGCAGCTTACAGGCAGGGACCACAGATACGCAGTATTTT
CDR3 protein: CASSLQAGTTDTQYF
D gene: NA
clone size: few
J gene: TRBJ2-3
V gene: TRBV11-2

CDR3 DNA: TGTGCCAGCAGACTCCGGGACTTTCAGGACACCGGGGAGCTGTTTTTT
CDR3 protein: CASRLRDFQDTGELFF
D gene: NA
clone size: few
J gene: TRBJ2-2
V gene: TRBV2

CDR3 DNA: TGTGCCACCAGCAGCTTTACAGGGGGCGAGCAGTACTTC
CDR3 protein: CATSSFTGGEQYF
D gene: TRBD1
clone size: NA
J gene: TRBJ2-7
V gene: TRBV15

CDR3 DNA: TGTGCCAGCAGTGCCGGGACTAGCGGGCGTGACTACAATGAGCAGTTCTTC
CDR3 protein: CASSAGTSGRDYNEQFF
D gene: TRBD2
clone size: NA
J gene: TRBJ2-1
V gene: TRBV12-3/TRBV12-4

CDR3 DNA: TGTGCCAGCAGACCAATTGCCGAGGGCTGGACTGAAGCTTTCTTT
CDR3 protein: CASRPIAEGWTEAFF
D gene: NA
clone size: NA
J gene: TRBJ1-1
V gene: TRBV6-2/TRBV6-3

CDR3 DNA: TGTGCCAGCTTACAGGGGATCACAGATACGCAGTATTTT
CDR3 protein: CASLQGITDTQYF
D gene: TRBD1
clone size: few
J gene: TRBJ2-3
V gene: TRBV7-2

CDR3 DNA: TGTGCCAGCAGCCCAGACCGGGGGGCCACTAATGAAAAACTGTTGTTT
CDR3 protein: CASSPDRGATNEKLLF
D gene: NA
clone size: few
J gene: TRBJ1-4
V gene: TRBV5-6

CDR3 DNA: TGCGCCAGCAGCCAAGACCGAGACGCCTACTACGAGCAGTACTTC
CDR3 protein: CASSQDRDAYYEQYF
D gene: NA
clone size: few
J gene: TRBJ2-7
V gene: TRBV4-1

CDR3 DNA: TGTGCCAGCAGTCAAGGACCCAACACCGGGGAGCTGTTTTTT
CDR3 protein: CASSQGPNTGELFF
D gene: NA
clone size: many
J gene: TRBJ2-2
V gene: TRBV4-3

CDR3 DNA: TGTGCCAGCAGCACCCCGACAGGTACCCAAGAGACCCAGTACTTC
CDR3 protein: CASSTPTGTQETQYF
D gene: NA
clone size: NA
J gene: TRBJ2-5
V gene: TRBV7-9

CDR3 DNA: TGTGCCAGTAGTATTGGGAATGAGCAGTTCTTC
CDR3 protein: CASSIGNEQFF
D gene: NA
clone size: NA
J gene: TRBJ2-1
V gene: TRBV19

CDR3 DNA: TGCGCCAGCAGACTAACTAGCGACTCCTACAATGAGCAGTTCTTC
CDR3 protein: CASRLTSDSYNEQFF
D gene: TRBD2
clone size: NA
J gene: TRBJ2-1
V gene: TRBV5-1

CDR3 DNA: TGTGCCAGCAGTTTAGCTCCGCGGGGGATGCACAATGAGCAGTTCTTC
CDR3 protein: CASSLAPRGMHNEQFF
D gene: TRBD2
clone size: NA
J gene: TRBJ2-1
V gene: TRBV12-3/TRBV12-4

CDR3 DNA: TGTGCCAGCAGTTTAGCGAGGGACGGGCAAGAGACCCAGTACTTC
CDR3 protein: CASSLARDGQETQYF
D gene: NA
clone size: few
J gene: TRBJ2-5
V gene: TRBV28

CDR3 DNA: TGTGCCAGCAGCTCCGGATCGGGAGGAGAGACCCAGTACTTC
CDR3 protein: CASSSGSGGETQYF
D gene: TRBD2
clone size: NA
J gene: TRBJ2-5
V gene: TRBV7-2

CDR3 DNA: TGTGCCAGCAGTTTAAGAGGGCCCCCCGGGGAGCTGTTTTTT
CDR3 protein: CASSLRGPPGELFF
D gene: NA
clone size: NA
J gene: TRBJ2-2
V gene: TRBV28

CDR3 DNA: TGCAGTGCCACACAGTATTCCTATGGCTACACCTTC
CDR3 protein: CSATQYSYGYTF
D gene: NA
clone size: few
J gene: TRBJ1-2
V gene: TRBV20-1

CDR3 DNA: TGCAGTGCTAGAGAGGTCCCGCGGAATGAGCAGTTCTTC
CDR3 protein: CSAREVPRNEQFF
D gene: NA
clone size: NA
J gene: TRBJ2-1
V gene: TRBV20-1

CDR3 DNA: TGTGCCAGCAGTTCCAGGACAACTTCTCAAGAGACCCAGTACTTC
CDR3 protein: CASSSRTTSQETQYF
D gene: NA
clone size: NA
J gene: TRBJ2-5
V gene: TRBV28

CDR3 DNA: TGTGCCAGCAGTGAGTCCAGACGAAATGGCTACACCTTC
CDR3 protein: CASSESRRNGYTF
D gene: NA
clone size: few
J gene: TRBJ1-2
V gene: TRBV6-1

CDR3 DNA: TGCGCCAGCAGCTTGTTGACGGAGCAGGCGGAGACCCAGTACTTC
CDR3 protein: CASSLLTEQAETQYF
D gene: NA
clone size: few
J gene: TRBJ2-5
V gene: TRBV5-1

CDR3 DNA: TGTGCCATCAGTGAGACGACAGGGGCTGGCACTGAAGCGTTCTTT
CDR3 protein: CAISETTGAGTEAFF
D gene: TRBD1
clone size: NA
J gene: TRBJ1-1
V gene: TRBV10-3

CDR3 DNA: TGTGCCACCAGCAGAGAGGCAGGGGGGCAAGAGACCCAGTACTTC
CDR3 protein: CATSREAGGQETQYF
D gene: NA
clone size: NA
J gene: TRBJ2-5
V gene: TRBV15

CDR3 DNA: TGCAGTGCTAGAGACGCGGGGGGGCTCAATGAGCAGTTCTTC
CDR3 protein: CSARDAGGLNEQFF
D gene: TRBD2
clone size: few
J gene: TRBJ2-1
V gene: TRBV20-1

CDR3 DNA: TGTGCCAGCAACCACCCTACCGGGGAGCTGTTTTTT
CDR3 protein: CASNHPTGELFF
D gene: NA
clone size: NA
J gene: TRBJ2-2
V gene: TRBV4-2

CDR3 DNA: TGCAGTGCTAGGTTTGGGGACATGGGCTCCTACGAGCAGTACTTC
CDR3 protein: CSARFGDMGSYEQYF
D gene: NA
clone size: NA
J gene: TRBJ2-7
V gene: TRBV20-1

CDR3 DNA: TGCGCCAGCAGCTCGGGGTTCTTGGGCACTGAAGCTTTCTTT
CDR3 protein: CASSSGFLGTEAFF
D gene: NA
clone size: NA
J gene: TRBJ1-1
V gene: TRBV5-1

CDR3 DNA: TGCGCCAGCAGCTTTGGACAGACAGAAAACATTCAGTACTTC
CDR3 protein: CASSFGQTENIQYF
D gene: NA
clone size: few
J gene: TRBJ2-4
V gene: TRBV5-1

CDR3 DNA: TGTGCCAGCAGCATCGAGGGCGGGAGGGCCGATGAGCAGTTCTTC
CDR3 protein: CASSIEGGRADEQFF
D gene: TRBD2
clone size: NA
J gene: TRBJ2-1
V gene: TRBV7-2

CDR3 DNA: TGTGCCCTCCCCCCACTAGACACAGATACGCAGTATTTT
CDR3 protein: CALPPLDTDTQYF
D gene: NA
clone size: few
J gene: TRBJ2-3
V gene: TRBV19

CDR3 DNA: TGTGCCAGCAGCGTAGAAGGGCGTTATAGCAATCAGCCCCAGCATTTT
CDR3 protein: CASSVEGRYSNQPQHF
D gene: NA
clone size: NA
J gene: TRBJ1-5
V gene: TRBV9